These T cell receptor beta chains were read from a single sample in a study of blood T cell repertoires in COVID-19. Produced via immunoSEQ multiplex PCR; TCRdb's table is partial and in-frame only. In the table there are roughly 250,000 clones, 70% to 90% of which are singletons. The sequenced material came from PBMCs or T cells enriched from blood (not recorded which). These receptors came from a woman in her thirties who had recovered from COVID-19. The CDR3 runs from the conserved cysteine through the conserved F or W. D genes are given only for firm matches. The size entry is marked missing in some rows and otherwise reads once, few, many or a size class.

>TRBV20-1|TRBJ1-5|.|TRBD1
CSARVDRGWQPQHF
TGCAGTGCTCGTGTCGACAGGGGCTGGCAGCCCCAGCATTTT
>TRBV7-9|TRBJ1-2|.|TRBD1
CASSPSGQGYGYTF
TGTGCCAGCAGCCCCTCCGGACAGGGATATGGCTACACCTTC
>TRBV5-1|TRBJ2-2|.|TRBD2
CASSLKLAGPGELFF
TGCGCCAGCAGCTTGAAACTAGCGGGGCCCGGGGAGCTGTTTTTT
>TRBV18|TRBJ1-1|.|TRBD1
CASSPGQGTEAFF
TGTGCCAGCTCACCCGGACAGGGCACTGAAGCTTTCTTT
>TRBV4-1|TRBJ2-7|.|TRBD1
CASSHRLRQGYRGEQYF
TGCGCCAGCAGCCACCGATTGAGACAGGGGTATCGTGGGGAGCAGTACTTC
>TRBV5-5|TRBJ2-3|.|.
CASSPGGYSSTDTQYF
TGTGCCAGCAGCCCCGGGGGTTATTCTAGCACAGATACGCAGTATTTT
>TRBV6-6|TRBJ1-5|.|TRBD1
CASSPLRARTGEFQPQHF
TGTGCCAGCAGTCCCCTGAGAGCCCGGACAGGGGAGTTCCAGCCCCAGCATTTT
>TRBV9|TRBJ1-3|.|TRBD1
CASSVTQGPPSGNTIYF
TGTGCCAGCAGCGTCACACAGGGGCCCCCCTCTGGAAACACCATATATTTT
>TRBV5-1|TRBJ2-3|.|TRBD2
CASSLGSSGKGTDTQYF
TGCGCCAGCAGCTTGGGATCTAGCGGGAAGGGCACAGATACGCAGTATTTT
>TRBV9|TRBJ2-3|.|.
CASSLRQDSTDTQYF
TGTGCCAGCAGCCTTCGACAGGACTCCACAGATACGCAGTATTTT
>TRBV7-9|TRBJ1-1|.|TRBD1
CASSRLQGRTNTEAFF
TGTGCCAGCAGTCGACTACAGGGGCGGACGAACACTGAAGCTTTCTTT
>TRBV15|TRBJ1-2|.|.
CATSRDRDYGYTF
TGTGCCACCAGCAGAGACAGGGACTATGGCTACACCTTC
>TRBV9|TRBJ2-1|.|TRBD2
CASSVQAGDVNEQFF
TGTGCCAGCAGCGTTCAAGCGGGAGACGTCAATGAGCAGTTCTTC
>TRBV10-1|TRBJ1-1|few|.
CASSDPGNTEAFF
TGCGCCAGCAGTGATCCGGGAAACACTGAAGCTTTCTTT
>TRBV6-6|TRBJ1-5|.|.
CASSYREEGQPQHF
TGTGCCAGCAGTTACAGGGAGGAGGGTCAGCCCCAGCATTTT
>TRBV5-1|TRBJ1-4|.|TRBD1
CASSYLSGGANEKLFF
TGCGCCAGCAGCTATTTGTCAGGGGGCGCGAATGAAAAACTGTTTTTT
>TRBV4-2|TRBJ2-2|.|.
CASSHDNGFLAAPGELFF
TGTGCCAGCAGCCATGACAACGGGTTCCTAGCTGCACCCGGGGAGCTGTTTTTT
>TRBV18|TRBJ2-5|.|TRBD1
CASSLTTGLSVETQYF
TGTGCCAGCTCACTAACGACAGGGTTGTCAGTCGAGACCCAGTACTTC
>TRBV6-5|TRBJ1-1|.|TRBD1
CASSYPRQGAEAFF
TGTGCCAGCAGTTACCCGCGACAGGGGGCTGAAGCTTTCTTT
>TRBV3-1/TRBV3-2|TRBJ2-3|.|TRBD2
CASSQDWGLAGGSDTQYF
TGTGCCAGCAGCCAAGATTGGGGTCTAGCGGGGGGGTCAGATACGCAGTATTTT
>TRBV19|TRBJ2-1|.|TRBD1
CASSILGQGSYRQFF
TGTGCCAGTAGTATTCTGGGACAGGGATCATACAGGCAGTTCTTC
>TRBV5-6|TRBJ1-5|few|.
CASSLRSGSNQPQHF
TGTGCCAGCAGCTTGAGGTCTGGGAGCAACCAGCCCCAGCATTTT
>TRBV28|TRBJ2-7|once|TRBD1
CASAWTGTGYYEQYF
TGTGCCAGCGCCTGGACCGGGACAGGGTATTACGAGCAGTACTTC
>TRBV5-4|TRBJ1-3|.|TRBD1
CASSQDRGLGNTIYF
TGTGCCAGCAGCCAAGACAGGGGGCTTGGAAACACCATATATTTT
>TRBV5-1|TRBJ2-1|many|TRBD2
CASSLAAGAGSSEQFF
TGCGCCAGCAGCTTGGCCGCGGGAGCGGGTTCCAGTGAGCAGTTCTTC
>TRBV30|TRBJ2-7|.|.
CAWSAGTSYEQYF
TGTGCCTGGAGCGCCGGGACTTCCTACGAGCAGTACTTC
>TRBV2|TRBJ2-7|.|TRBD2
CASSAATGTRLYYEQYF
TGTGCCAGCAGTGCTGCTACTGGGACTAGACTCTACTACGAGCAGTACTTC
>TRBV27|TRBJ1-4|.|.
CASSLRAGKLFF
TGTGCCAGCAGTTTAAGGGCAGGGAAACTGTTTTTT
>TRBV7-9|TRBJ1-2|.|.
CASSLSGVSSGYTF
TGTGCCAGCAGCTTATCGGGGGTATCTAGTGGCTACACCTTC
>TRBV18|TRBJ1-5|.|.
CASSLFGPAGISHSNQPQHF
TGTGCCAGCTCACTGTTCGGTCCGGCGGGGATATCCCATAGCAATCAGCCCCAGCATTTT
>TRBV27|TRBJ1-2|.|.
CASSLSADKGGYTF
TGTGCCAGCAGTTTATCGGCGGACAAAGGCGGCTACACCTTC
>TRBV19|TRBJ2-5|.|TRBD2
CASSISASGGAGQETQYF
TGTGCCAGTAGTATCTCGGCTAGCGGGGGGGCAGGGCAGGAGACCCAGTACTTC
>TRBV30|TRBJ2-1|.|TRBD2
CAQSLAGGSHNEQFF
TGTGCCCAGTCACTAGCGGGAGGGTCCCACAATGAGCAGTTCTTC
>TRBV7-8|TRBJ1-1|.|TRBD1
CASSLIAPGQMNTEAFF
TGTGCCAGCAGCTTAATAGCCCCGGGACAGATGAACACTGAAGCTTTCTTT
>TRBV6-4|TRBJ2-3|.|.
CASSDDDSTDTQYF
TGTGCCAGCAGTGACGATGACTCCACAGATACGCAGTATTTT
>TRBV18|TRBJ1-2|.|TRBD1
CASSPRDREDGYTF
TGTGCCAGCTCACCAAGAGACAGGGAGGATGGCTACACCTTC
>TRBV5-1|TRBJ2-4|.|TRBD1
CASSLEGGAALAKNIQYF
TGCGCCAGCAGCTTGGAAGGGGGCGCGGCACTAGCCAAAAACATTCAGTACTTC
>TRBV7-9|TRBJ1-2|.|.
CASSLEAGANPGYTF
TGTGCCAGCAGCTTAGAGGCGGGGGCGAATCCTGGCTACACCTTC
>TRBV5-1|TRBJ2-7|.|.
CASKGMTGSSEQYF
TGCGCCAGCAAGGGGATGACAGGAAGTAGCGAGCAGTACTTC
>TRBV6-1|TRBJ2-7|.|.
CASSENAPGLDEQYF
TGTGCCAGCAGTGAAAACGCCCCGGGGTTAGACGAGCAGTACTTC
>TRBV28|TRBJ1-1|.|.
CASSLVGRANTEAFF
TGTGCCAGCAGTTTAGTCGGTAGAGCGAACACTGAAGCTTTCTTT
>TRBV2|TRBJ2-7|.|TRBD1
CASREWTGSSYEQYF
TGTGCCAGCAGAGAGTGGACAGGGAGCTCCTACGAGCAGTACTTC
>TRBV7-2|TRBJ1-1|few|.
CASSFSGDTEAFF
TGTGCCAGCAGCTTTTCAGGGGACACTGAAGCTTTCTTT
>TRBV9|TRBJ1-2|few|TRBD1
CASSADPGGTYGYTF
TGTGCCAGCAGCGCAGACCCAGGGGGGACCTATGGCTACACCTTC
>TRBV21-1|TRBJ2-7|.|.
CASSTQGPYEQYF
TGTGCCAGCAGCACCCAGGGCCCCTACGAGCAGTACTTC
>TRBV18|TRBJ2-1|.|.
CASSPFSAAAYNEQFF
TGTGCCAGCTCACCATTTAGCGCAGCCGCCTACAATGAGCAGTTCTTC
>TRBV2|TRBJ2-3|.|TRBD2
CASAPSRGVTDTQYF
TGTGCCAGCGCCCCGTCTCGGGGGGTCACAGATACGCAGTATTTT
>TRBV7-6|TRBJ1-4|.|.
CASSLRPRSNEKLFF
TGTGCCAGCAGCTTGAGGCCTAGGTCCAATGAAAAACTGTTTTTT
>TRBV18|TRBJ2-3|once|TRBD2
CASFGQLAGGVGTQYF
TGTGCCAGCTTCGGACAACTAGCGGGGGGAGTTGGTACGCAGTATTTT
>TRBV11-2|TRBJ2-4|.|.
CASSSHPSRVTKNIQYF
TGTGCCAGCAGCTCCCACCCCTCCAGGGTGACCAAAAACATTCAGTACTTC
>TRBV5-8|TRBJ2-1|.|TRBD2
CAGVGLAVYNEQFF
TGTGCCGGTGTTGGGCTAGCGGTATACAATGAGCAGTTCTTC
>TRBV27|TRBJ1-6|.|.
CASRTPYNSPLHF
TGTGCCAGTAGAACCCCCTATAATTCACCCCTCCACTTT
>TRBV27|TRBJ2-2|.|TRBD2
CASSLSPSGDIWTRELFF
TGTGCCAGCAGTTTATCCCCCAGCGGGGATATTTGGACTCGGGAGCTGTTTTTT
>TRBV28|TRBJ2-3|.|TRBD2
CASRSLRLAGGLNPTDTQYF
TGTGCCAGCAGGTCTCTCAGACTAGCGGGAGGACTCAATCCCACAGATACGCAGTATTTT
>TRBV12-3/TRBV12-4|TRBJ1-1|.|TRBD1
CASRLDRVAFF
TGTGCCAGCAGACTGGACAGGGTCGCTTTCTTT